The rows below give T cell receptor beta chains drawn from one sample of a study of regulatory T cells in long-lasting Graves disease. TCRdb re-analysed the multiplex PCR reads in MiXCR, keeping a single row per CDR3 protein. Found here are over 300,000 distinct CDR3 sequences, about 20% of them singletons; the top ten hold 25% to 30%. The material was peripheral blood mononuclear cells (PBMCs), obtained when the disease was refractory, from a patient treated with antithyroid drugs. These receptors originate from a female donor with Graves disease. The CDR3 runs from the conserved cysteine through the conserved F or W. A D gene is named only where the DNA matches it firmly. Clone sizes are given selectively: once, few, many, or a class where the clone is expanded.

D gene: TRBD2; clone size: few; V gene: TRBV28; J gene: TRBJ2-3; CDR3 protein: CASSLNPPRGADTQYF; CDR3 DNA: TGTGCCAGCAGTTTAAACCCGCCTCGGGGGGCAGATACGCAGTATTTT
D gene: NA; clone size: few; V gene: TRBV20-1; J gene: TRBJ1-2; CDR3 protein: CSASATGHGYTF; CDR3 DNA: TGCAGTGCTAGTGCCACAGGCCATGGCTACACCTTC
D gene: NA; clone size: NA; V gene: TRBV4-2; J gene: TRBJ2-7; CDR3 protein: CASSQQPGRSYEQYF; CDR3 DNA: TGTGCCAGCAGCCAACAACCGGGACGGAGCTACGAGCAGTACTTC
D gene: TRBD1; clone size: NA; V gene: TRBV18; J gene: TRBJ2-7; CDR3 protein: CASSPAGTGRYEQYF; CDR3 DNA: TGTGCCAGCTCACCGGCCGGGACAGGGCGGTACGAGCAGTACTTC
D gene: TRBD1; clone size: many; V gene: TRBV7-8; J gene: TRBJ1-4; CDR3 protein: CASRIAYRGRQKLFF; CDR3 DNA: TGTGCCAGCAGGATAGCCTACAGGGGGAGGCAAAAACTGTTTTTT
D gene: TRBD2; clone size: many; V gene: TRBV12-3/TRBV12-4; J gene: TRBJ2-7; CDR3 protein: CASSLSASGGSSYEQYF; CDR3 DNA: TGTGCCAGCAGTTTATCGGCTAGCGGGGGCAGTTCCTACGAGCAGTACTTC
D gene: NA; clone size: few; V gene: TRBV14; J gene: TRBJ1-1; CDR3 protein: CASSLDSEAFF; CDR3 DNA: TGTGCCAGCAGCCTGGACAGTGAAGCTTTCTTT
D gene: NA; clone size: few; V gene: TRBV24-1; J gene: TRBJ1-1; CDR3 protein: CATSDPRTDTEAFF; CDR3 DNA: TGTGCCACCAGTGATCCCCGTACTGACACTGAAGCTTTCTTT
D gene: TRBD2; clone size: many; V gene: TRBV29-1; J gene: TRBJ2-5; CDR3 protein: CSVVRGQETQYF; CDR3 DNA: TGCAGCGTTGTGCGGGGGCAAGAGACCCAGTACTTC
D gene: NA; clone size: many; V gene: TRBV11-2; J gene: TRBJ1-1; CDR3 protein: CASSLDPVIMNTEAFF; CDR3 DNA: TGTGCCAGCAGCTTAGATCCGGTTATCATGAACACTGAAGCTTTCTTT
D gene: NA; clone size: NA; V gene: TRBV15; J gene: TRBJ2-1; CDR3 protein: CATSRENNEQFF; CDR3 DNA: TGTGCCACCAGCAGAGAGAACAATGAGCAGTTCTTC
D gene: NA; clone size: NA; V gene: TRBV19; J gene: TRBJ2-2; CDR3 protein: CASSITGELFF; CDR3 DNA: TGTGCCAGTAGTATTACCGGGGAGCTGTTTTTT
D gene: TRBD1; clone size: NA; V gene: TRBV10-3; J gene: TRBJ1-6; CDR3 protein: CAIRRQGANSPLHF; CDR3 DNA: TGTGCCATCAGGCGACAGGGGGCTAATTCACCCCTCCACTTT
D gene: NA; clone size: NA; V gene: TRBV19; J gene: TRBJ1-5; CDR3 protein: CASSIQGISNQPQHF; CDR3 DNA: TGTGCCAGTAGTATCCAGGGGATATCCAATCAGCCCCAGCATTTT
D gene: TRBD2; clone size: few; V gene: TRBV5-1; J gene: TRBJ2-7; CDR3 protein: CASSAASGAYEQYF; CDR3 DNA: TGCGCCAGCAGCGCTGCGAGCGGGGCCTACGAGCAGTACTTC
D gene: TRBD1; clone size: many; V gene: TRBV2; J gene: TRBJ2-5; CDR3 protein: CASSATGGWAETQYF; CDR3 DNA: TGTGCCAGCAGCGCTACAGGGGGGTGGGCAGAGACCCAGTACTTC
D gene: NA; clone size: NA; V gene: TRBV12-3/TRBV12-4; J gene: TRBJ1-2; CDR3 protein: CASRLDNYGYTF; CDR3 DNA: TGTGCCAGCAGGCTAGATAACTATGGCTACACCTTC
D gene: NA; clone size: many; V gene: TRBV6-5; J gene: TRBJ1-4; CDR3 protein: CASSYQAVVEKLFF; CDR3 DNA: TGTGCCAGCAGTTATCAGGCAGTAGTTGAAAAACTGTTTTTT